What follows is one T cell receptor beta chain and its context. The antigen remains unidentified. TCRdb re-called the 5' RACE reads with MiXCR, one entry per CDR3 protein. The sample gives around 480,000 distinct CDR3 sequences, 14% of which show up once; approximately 0.98% is in the top ten. The data derive from a study of identical twins. Study-wide points: Twin pairs had excess sharing that was weaker in beta out-of-frame sequences. Analyses of zero insertions could, in part, be confounded by invariant MAIT and iNKT cells.

V was shortened by 0 bases and J by 5 bases, with 16 bases between the two germline ends. The CDR3 loop spans 16 amino acids. Germline V gene lookup returns CDR1 WNHNN and CDR2 SYGVQD (reference sequence). This sample also belongs to another study, concerning yellow fever vaccine responses in identical twins.

The receptor's source is a woman younger than 35 in good health. The chain recombines TRBV10-1 with TRBJ2-5, with TRBD1 as a possible D gene (6 bases). The sequencing sample was made of CD4+ T cells sorted from blood. As DNA, the CDR3 is TGCGCCAGCAGTGAGTCCAGGACAGCGAGAAGGGAGACCCAGTACTTC. Translation: CASSESRTARRETQYF.